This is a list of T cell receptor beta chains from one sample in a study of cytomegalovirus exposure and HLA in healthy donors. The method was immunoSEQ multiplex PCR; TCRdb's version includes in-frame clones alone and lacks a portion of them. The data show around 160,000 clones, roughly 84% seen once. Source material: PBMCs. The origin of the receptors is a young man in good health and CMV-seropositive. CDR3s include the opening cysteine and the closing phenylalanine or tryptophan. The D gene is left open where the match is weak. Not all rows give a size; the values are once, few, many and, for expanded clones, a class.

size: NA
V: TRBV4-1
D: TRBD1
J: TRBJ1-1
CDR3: CASSRRGQGPWVGTEAFF
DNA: TGCGCCAGCAGCCGACGAGGACAGGGGCCCTGGGTTGGAACTGAAGCTTTCTTT

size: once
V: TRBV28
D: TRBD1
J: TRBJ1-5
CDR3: CASSLNRGPNQPQHF
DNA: TGTGCCAGCAGTTTGAACAGGGGGCCGAATCAGCCCCAGCATTTT

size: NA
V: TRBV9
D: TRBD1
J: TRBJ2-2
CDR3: CASSPWTGGATGELFF
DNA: TGTGCCAGCAGCCCCTGGACAGGGGGCGCGACCGGGGAGCTGTTTTTT

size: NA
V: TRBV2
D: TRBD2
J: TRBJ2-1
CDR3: CATGASREGEQFF
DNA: TGTGCCACGGGTGCTAGCAGGGAGGGTGAGCAGTTCTTC

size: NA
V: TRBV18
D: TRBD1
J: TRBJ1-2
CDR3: CASSPGTGVNYGYTF
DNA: TGTGCCAGCTCACCAGGGACAGGGGTTAACTATGGCTACACCTTC

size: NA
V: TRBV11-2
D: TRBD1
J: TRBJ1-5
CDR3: CASSYTGGGNQPQHF
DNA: TGTGCCAGCAGCTATACAGGGGGTGGTAATCAGCCCCAGCATTTT

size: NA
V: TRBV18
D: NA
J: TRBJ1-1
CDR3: CASSPQTGLTEAFF
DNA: TGTGCCAGCTCACCACAAACAGGGTTGACTGAAGCTTTCTTT

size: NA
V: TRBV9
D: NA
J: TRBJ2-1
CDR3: CASSPRSRNNEQFF
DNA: TGTGCCAGCAGCCCCCGGAGTCGGAACAATGAGCAGTTCTTC

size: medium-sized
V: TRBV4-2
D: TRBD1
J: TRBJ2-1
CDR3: CASSQSAGGPYNEQFF
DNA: TGTGCCAGCAGCCAATCCGCAGGGGGTCCCTACAATGAGCAGTTCTTC

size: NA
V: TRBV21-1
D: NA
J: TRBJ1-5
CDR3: CASSRPTGCWGRDSNQPQHF
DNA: TGTGCCAGCAGCAGACCGACAGGTTGTTGGGGGAGGGATAGCAATCAGCCCCAGCATTTT

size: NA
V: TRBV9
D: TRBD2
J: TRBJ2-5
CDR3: CASSVNPGLAGVETQYF
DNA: TGTGCCAGCAGCGTAAACCCGGGACTAGCGGGAGTAGAGACCCAGTACTTC

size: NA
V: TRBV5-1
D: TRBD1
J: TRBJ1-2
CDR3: CASSLDTTGGRYGYTF
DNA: TGCGCCAGCAGCTTGGATACGACAGGGGGCCGGTATGGCTACACCTTC

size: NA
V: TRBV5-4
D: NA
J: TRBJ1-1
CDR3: CASSPRTGMNTEAFF
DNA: TGTGCCAGCAGCCCAAGGACGGGGATGAACACTGAAGCTTTCTTT

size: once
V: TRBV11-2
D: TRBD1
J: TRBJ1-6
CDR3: CASSLEQGASSPLHF
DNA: TGTGCCAGCAGCTTAGAGCAGGGGGCGAGTTCACCCCTCCACTTT

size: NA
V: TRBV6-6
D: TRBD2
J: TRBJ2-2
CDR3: CASSSPTSLNTGELFF
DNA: TGTGCCAGCAGTTCCCCGACTAGCCTAAACACCGGGGAGCTGTTTTTT

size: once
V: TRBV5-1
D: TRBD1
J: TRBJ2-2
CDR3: CASSLAGQGNTGELFF
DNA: TGCGCCAGCAGCTTGGCGGGACAGGGAAATACCGGGGAGCTGTTTTTT

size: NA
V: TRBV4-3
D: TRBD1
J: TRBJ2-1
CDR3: CASSQTDRGLMDEQFF
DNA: TGCGCCAGCAGCCAAACGGACAGGGGGCTTATGGATGAGCAGTTCTTC

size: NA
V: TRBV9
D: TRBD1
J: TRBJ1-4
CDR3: CASSGQGASEKLFF
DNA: TGTGCCAGCAGCGGACAGGGGGCAAGTGAAAAACTGTTTTTT

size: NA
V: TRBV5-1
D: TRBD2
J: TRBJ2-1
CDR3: CASSFGLAGGGEQFF
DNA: TGCGCCAGCAGCTTCGGACTAGCGGGAGGGGGTGAGCAGTTCTTC

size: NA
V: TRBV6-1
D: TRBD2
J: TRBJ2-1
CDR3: CASRTTSGSYNEQFF
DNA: TGTGCCAGCAGGACTACTAGCGGGAGTTACAATGAGCAGTTCTTC

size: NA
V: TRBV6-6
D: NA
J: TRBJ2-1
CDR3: CASSLEYNEQFF
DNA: TGTGCCAGCAGTTTAGAATACAATGAGCAGTTCTTC

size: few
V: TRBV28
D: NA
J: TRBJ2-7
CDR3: CASSLGAGGSYEQYF
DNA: TGTGCCAGCAGCTTGGGGGCCGGAGGCTCCTACGAGCAGTACTTC

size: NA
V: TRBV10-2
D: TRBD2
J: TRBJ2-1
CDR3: CAIRLAQFQFF
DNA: TGCGCCATCCGACTAGCTCAGTTTCAGTTCTTC

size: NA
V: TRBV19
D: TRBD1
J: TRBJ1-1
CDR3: CASSRGRGHDEAFF
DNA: TGTGCCAGTAGTCGCGGCAGGGGGCATGATGAAGCTTTCTTT

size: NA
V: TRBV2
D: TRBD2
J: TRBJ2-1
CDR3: CASSEVEKVAGHYNEQFF
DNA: TGTGCCAGCAGTGAAGTAGAGAAGGTAGCGGGCCACTACAATGAGCAGTTCTTC

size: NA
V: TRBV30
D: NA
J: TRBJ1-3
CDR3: CAWSRGSGNTIYF
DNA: TGTGCCTGGAGTCGGGGTTCTGGAAACACCATATATTTT

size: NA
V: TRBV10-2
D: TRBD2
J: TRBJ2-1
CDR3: CASSPWTSGRRDEQFF
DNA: TGCGCCAGCAGCCCATGGACTAGCGGGAGGAGGGATGAGCAGTTCTTC

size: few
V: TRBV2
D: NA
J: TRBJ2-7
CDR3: CASMAGSYEQYF
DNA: TGTGCCAGCATGGCGGGCTCCTACGAGCAGTACTTC

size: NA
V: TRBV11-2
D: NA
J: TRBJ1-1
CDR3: CASSLDRQNTEAFF
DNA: TGTGCCAGCAGCTTAGATCGACAGAACACTGAAGCTTTCTTT

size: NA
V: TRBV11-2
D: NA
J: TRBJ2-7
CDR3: CASSFSSGEQYF
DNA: TGTGCCAGCAGCTTCTCATCGGGCGAGCAGTACTTC

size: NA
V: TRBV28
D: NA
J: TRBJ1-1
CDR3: CASSLIGREAFF
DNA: TGTGCCAGCAGTTTAATTGGCCGTGAAGCTTTCTTT

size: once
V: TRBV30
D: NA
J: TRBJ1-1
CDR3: CAWTRITGGTEAFF
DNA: TGTGCCTGGACCCGGATTACGGGGGGCACTGAAGCTTTCTTT

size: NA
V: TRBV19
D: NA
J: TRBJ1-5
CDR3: CATSRGIGTQHF
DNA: TGTGCCACCTCCCGGGGTATTGGGACCCAGCATTTT

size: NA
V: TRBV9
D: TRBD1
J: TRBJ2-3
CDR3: CASSVEGTGAADTQYF
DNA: TGTGCCAGCAGCGTAGAAGGGACAGGGGCCGCAGATACGCAGTATTTT

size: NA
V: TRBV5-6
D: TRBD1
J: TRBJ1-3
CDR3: CASSFVTGGNSGNTIYF
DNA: TGTGCCAGCAGCTTCGTTACAGGGGGTAACTCTGGAAACACCATATATTTT

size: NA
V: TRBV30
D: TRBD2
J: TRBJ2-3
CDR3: CAWSVGLAGDTDTQYF
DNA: TGTGCCTGGAGTGTAGGGCTAGCGGGAGATACAGATACGCAGTATTTT

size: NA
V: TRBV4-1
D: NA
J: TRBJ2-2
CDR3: CASSQGPSRNTGELFF
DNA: TGCGCCAGCAGCCAAGGTCCTAGCCGGAACACCGGGGAGCTGTTTTTT

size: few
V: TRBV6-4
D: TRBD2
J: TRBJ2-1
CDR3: CASSEATSGGANEQFF
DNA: TGTGCCAGCAGTGAGGCGACTAGCGGGGGGGCGAATGAGCAGTTCTTC

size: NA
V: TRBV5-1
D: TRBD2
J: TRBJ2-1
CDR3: CASSTGLAGGNEQFF
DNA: TGCGCCAGCAGCACGGGACTAGCGGGAGGCAATGAGCAGTTCTTC

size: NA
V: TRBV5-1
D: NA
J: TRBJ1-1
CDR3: CASSANRDTEAFF
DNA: TGCGCCAGCAGCGCGAACAGGGACACTGAAGCTTTCTTT

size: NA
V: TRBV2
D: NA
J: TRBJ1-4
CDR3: CARSEGLGYEKLFF
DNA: TGTGCCAGATCCGAGGGCTTGGGGTATGAAAAACTGTTTTTT

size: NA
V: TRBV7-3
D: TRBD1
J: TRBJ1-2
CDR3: CASSLGRTGPGDGYTF
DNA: TGTGCCAGCAGCTTGGGCAGGACAGGTCCCGGCGATGGCTACACCTTC

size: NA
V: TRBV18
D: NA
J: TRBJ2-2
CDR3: CASSPPGETGELFF
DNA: TGTGCCAGCTCACCACCTGGTGAGACCGGGGAGCTGTTTTTT

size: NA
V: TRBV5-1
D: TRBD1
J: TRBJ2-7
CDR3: CASSIRQGAVGFSEQYF
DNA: TGCGCCAGCAGCATACGACAGGGGGCGGTGGGTTTCTCCGAGCAGTACTTC

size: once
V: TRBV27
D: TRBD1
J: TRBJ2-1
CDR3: CASARTGPYNEQFF
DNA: TGTGCCAGCGCCCGGACAGGGCCCTACAATGAGCAGTTCTTC

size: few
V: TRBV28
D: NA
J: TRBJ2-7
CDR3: CASSSSGLSYEQYF
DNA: NA

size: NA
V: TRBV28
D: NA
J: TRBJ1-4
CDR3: CASSLVGGINEKLFF
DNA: TGTGCCAGCAGTTTAGTGGGGGGGATTAATGAAAAACTGTTTTTT

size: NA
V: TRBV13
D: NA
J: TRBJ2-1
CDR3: CASSLGSRNEQFF
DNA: TGTGCCAGCAGCCTCGGGAGCAGGAATGAGCAGTTCTTC